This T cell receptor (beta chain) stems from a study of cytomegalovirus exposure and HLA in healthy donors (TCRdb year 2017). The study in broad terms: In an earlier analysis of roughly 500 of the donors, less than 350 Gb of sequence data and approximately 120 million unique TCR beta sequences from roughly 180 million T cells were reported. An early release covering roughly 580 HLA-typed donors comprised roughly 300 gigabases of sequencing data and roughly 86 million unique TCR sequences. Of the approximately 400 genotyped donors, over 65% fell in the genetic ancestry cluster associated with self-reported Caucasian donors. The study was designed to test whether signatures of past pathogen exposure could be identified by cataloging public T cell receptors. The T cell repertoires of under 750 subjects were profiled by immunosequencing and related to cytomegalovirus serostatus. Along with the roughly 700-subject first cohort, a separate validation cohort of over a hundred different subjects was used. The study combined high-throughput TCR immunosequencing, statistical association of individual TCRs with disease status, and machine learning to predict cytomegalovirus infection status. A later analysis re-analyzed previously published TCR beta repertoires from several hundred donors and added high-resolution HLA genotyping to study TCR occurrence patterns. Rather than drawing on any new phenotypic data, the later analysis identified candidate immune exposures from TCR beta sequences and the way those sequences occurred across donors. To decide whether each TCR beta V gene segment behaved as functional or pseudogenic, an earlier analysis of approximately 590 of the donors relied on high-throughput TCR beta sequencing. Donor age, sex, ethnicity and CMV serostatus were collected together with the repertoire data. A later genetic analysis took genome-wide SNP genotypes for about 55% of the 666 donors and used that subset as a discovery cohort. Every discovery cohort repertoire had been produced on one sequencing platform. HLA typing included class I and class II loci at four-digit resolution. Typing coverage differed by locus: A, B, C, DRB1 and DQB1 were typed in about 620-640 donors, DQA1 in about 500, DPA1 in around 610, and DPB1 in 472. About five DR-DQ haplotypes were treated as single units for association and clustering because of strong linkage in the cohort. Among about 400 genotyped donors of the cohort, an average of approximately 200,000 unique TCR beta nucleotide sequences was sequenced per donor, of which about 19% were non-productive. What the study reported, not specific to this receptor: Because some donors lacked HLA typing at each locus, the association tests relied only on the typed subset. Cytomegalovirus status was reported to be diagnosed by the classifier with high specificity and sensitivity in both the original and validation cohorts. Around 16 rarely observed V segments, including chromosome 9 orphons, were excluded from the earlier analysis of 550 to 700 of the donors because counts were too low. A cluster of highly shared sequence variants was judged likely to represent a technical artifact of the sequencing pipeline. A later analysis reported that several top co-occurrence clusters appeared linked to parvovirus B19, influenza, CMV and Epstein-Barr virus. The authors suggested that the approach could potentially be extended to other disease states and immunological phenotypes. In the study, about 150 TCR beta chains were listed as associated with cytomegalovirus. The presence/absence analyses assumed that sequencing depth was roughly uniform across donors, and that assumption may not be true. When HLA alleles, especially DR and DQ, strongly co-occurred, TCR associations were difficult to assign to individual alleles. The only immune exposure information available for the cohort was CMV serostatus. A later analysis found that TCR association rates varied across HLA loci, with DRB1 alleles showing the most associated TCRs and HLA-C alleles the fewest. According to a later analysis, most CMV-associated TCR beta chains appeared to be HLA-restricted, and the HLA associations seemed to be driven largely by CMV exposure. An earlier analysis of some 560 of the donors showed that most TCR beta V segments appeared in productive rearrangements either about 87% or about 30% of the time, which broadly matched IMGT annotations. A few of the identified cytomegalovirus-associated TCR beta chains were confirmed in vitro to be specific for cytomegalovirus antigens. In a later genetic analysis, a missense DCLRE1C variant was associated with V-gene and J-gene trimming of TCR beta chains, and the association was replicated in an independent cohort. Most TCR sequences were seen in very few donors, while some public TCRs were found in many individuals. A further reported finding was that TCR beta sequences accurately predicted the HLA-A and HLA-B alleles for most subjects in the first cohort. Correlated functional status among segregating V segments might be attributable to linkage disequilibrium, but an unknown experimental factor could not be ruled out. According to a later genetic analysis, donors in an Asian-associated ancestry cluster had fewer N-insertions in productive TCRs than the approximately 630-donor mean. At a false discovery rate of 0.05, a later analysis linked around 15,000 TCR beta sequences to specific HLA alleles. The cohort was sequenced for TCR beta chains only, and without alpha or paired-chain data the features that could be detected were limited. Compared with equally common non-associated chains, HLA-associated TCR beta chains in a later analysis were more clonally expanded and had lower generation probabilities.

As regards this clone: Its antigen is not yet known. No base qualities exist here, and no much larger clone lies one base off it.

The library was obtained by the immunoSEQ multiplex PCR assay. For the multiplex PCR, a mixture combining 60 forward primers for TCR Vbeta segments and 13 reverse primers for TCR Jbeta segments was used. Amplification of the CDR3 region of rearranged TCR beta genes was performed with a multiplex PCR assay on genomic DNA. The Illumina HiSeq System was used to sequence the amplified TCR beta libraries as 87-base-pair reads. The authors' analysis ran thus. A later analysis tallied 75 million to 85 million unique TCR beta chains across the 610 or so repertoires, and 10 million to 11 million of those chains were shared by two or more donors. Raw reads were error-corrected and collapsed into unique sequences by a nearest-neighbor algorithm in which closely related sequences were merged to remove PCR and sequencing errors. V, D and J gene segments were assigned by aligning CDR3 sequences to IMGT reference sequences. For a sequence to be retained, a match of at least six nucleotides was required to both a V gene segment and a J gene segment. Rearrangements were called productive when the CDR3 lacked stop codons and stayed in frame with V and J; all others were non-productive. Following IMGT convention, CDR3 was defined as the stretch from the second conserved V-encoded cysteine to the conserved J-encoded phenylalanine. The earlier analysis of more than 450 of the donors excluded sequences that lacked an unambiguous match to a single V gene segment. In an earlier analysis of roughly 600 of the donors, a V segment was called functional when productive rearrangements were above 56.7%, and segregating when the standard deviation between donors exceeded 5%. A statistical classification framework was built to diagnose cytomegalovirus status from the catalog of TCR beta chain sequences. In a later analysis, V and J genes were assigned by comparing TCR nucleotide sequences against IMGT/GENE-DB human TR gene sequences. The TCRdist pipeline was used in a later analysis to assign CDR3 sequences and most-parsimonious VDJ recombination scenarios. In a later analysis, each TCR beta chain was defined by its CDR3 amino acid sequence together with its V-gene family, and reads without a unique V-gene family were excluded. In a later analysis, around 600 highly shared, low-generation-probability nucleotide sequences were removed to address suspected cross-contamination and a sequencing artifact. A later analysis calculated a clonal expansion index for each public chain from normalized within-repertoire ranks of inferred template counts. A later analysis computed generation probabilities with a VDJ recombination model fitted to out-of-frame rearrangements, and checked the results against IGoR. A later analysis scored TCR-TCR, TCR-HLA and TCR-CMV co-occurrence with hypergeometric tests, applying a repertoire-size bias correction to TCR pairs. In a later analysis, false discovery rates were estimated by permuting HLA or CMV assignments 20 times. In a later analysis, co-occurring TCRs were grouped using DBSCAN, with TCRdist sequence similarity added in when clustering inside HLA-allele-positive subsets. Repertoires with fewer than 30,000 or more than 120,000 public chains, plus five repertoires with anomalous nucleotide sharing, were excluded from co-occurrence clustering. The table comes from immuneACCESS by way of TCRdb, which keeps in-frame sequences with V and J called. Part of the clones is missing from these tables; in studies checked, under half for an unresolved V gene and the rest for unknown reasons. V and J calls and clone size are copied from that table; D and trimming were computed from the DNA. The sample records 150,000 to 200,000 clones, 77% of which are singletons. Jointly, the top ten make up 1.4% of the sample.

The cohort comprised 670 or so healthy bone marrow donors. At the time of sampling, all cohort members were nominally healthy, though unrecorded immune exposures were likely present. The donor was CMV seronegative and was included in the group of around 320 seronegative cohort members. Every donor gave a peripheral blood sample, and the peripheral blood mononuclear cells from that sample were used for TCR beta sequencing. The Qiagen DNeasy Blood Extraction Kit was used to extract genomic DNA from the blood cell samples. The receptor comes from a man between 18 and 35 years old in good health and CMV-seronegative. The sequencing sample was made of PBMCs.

DNA sequence: TGTGCCAGCATCCCCCCGAGGATGAACACTGAAGCTTTCTTT. It codes for CASIPPRMNTEAFF. The chain couples TRBV7-9 to TRBJ1-1; the D gene lacks a confident call. Reading from cysteine to phenylalanine, the CDR3 counts 14 amino acids. Here the CDR3 DNA is all that survives: 42 bases in frame from base 1. The trim is 7 bases for V and 0 bases for J, with a gap of 12 bases between the germline ends. Looking up the germline V gene (reference sequence) yields CDR1 SEHNR and CDR2 FQNEAQ.